These 4 T cell receptor beta chains came from one sample sequenced in a study of early T cells in non-severe SARS-CoV-2 infection. In TCRdb, the 5' RACE reads were re-called with MiXCR into one record per CDR3 protein. Of some 50,000 distinct CDR3 sequences listed, around 9.1% were seen once; the top ten hold less than 5%. Sequences were obtained from whole blood. These receptor sequences come from an adult who was a healthcare worker with PCR-confirmed SARS-CoV-2 infection or an uninfected control (not recorded which).

This clonotype has ten or more counts. This chain connects TRBV21-1 to TRBJ1-1. TRBV21-1 has pseudogene status. The CDR3 covers 16 residues. CDR3 loop: CASSKIIGKGPTEAFF. CDR3 sequence (DNA): TGTGCCAGCAGCAAAATTATAGGAAAGGGTCCCACTGAAGCTTTCTTT.

This clonotype was counted at least ten times. V usage is TRBV6-5 and J usage is TRBJ1-5; D unclear. Germline V lookup: CDR1 MNHEY, CDR2 SVGAGI. CDR3 length equals 14 residues. The V gene lost 6 bases and the J gene lost 6 bases, with 15 bases spanning the gap. CDR3 sequence reads: CASSTRIKGQPQHF. The CDR3 DNA reads as TGTGCCAGCAGCACCAGAATTAAGGGTCAGCCCCAGCATTTT.

The V and J genes are TRBV19 and TRBJ2-3; D not certain. V lost 6 bases and J 1 base, leaving 11 bases between the germline ends. This CDR3 spans 14 amino acids. Germline CDR1 LNHDA, CDR2 SQIVND (reference sequence). The CDR3 DNA reads TGTGCCAGTAGACCAGCCGTCGGCACAGATACGCAGTATTTT. Protein product: CASRPAVGTDTQYF.

This clonotype showed up many times. The chain uses TRBV29-1 and TRBJ2-7, with a possible D match to TRBD2 (6 bases). The CDR3 sequence is 13 residues long. The ends were cut back, 6 bases at V and 2 bases at J, with 14 bases in the middle. Germline assignment: CDR1 SQVTM and CDR2 ANQGSEA. This CDR3 is CSVRGRTTYEQYF. The CDR3 DNA is TGCAGCGTCAGAGGGAGGACTACCTACGAGCAGTACTTC.